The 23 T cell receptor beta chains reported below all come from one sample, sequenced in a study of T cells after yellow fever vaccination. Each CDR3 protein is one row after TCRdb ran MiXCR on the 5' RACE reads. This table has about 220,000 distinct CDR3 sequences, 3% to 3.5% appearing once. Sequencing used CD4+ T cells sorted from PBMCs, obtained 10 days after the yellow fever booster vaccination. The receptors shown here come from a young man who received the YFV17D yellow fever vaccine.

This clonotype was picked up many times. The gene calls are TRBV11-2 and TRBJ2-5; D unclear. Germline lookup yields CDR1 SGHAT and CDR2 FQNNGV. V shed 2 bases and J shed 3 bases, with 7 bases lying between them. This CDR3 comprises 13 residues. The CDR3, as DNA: TGTGCCAGCAGCTTACAGATTGAAGAGACCCAGTACTTC. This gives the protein CASSLQIEETQYF.

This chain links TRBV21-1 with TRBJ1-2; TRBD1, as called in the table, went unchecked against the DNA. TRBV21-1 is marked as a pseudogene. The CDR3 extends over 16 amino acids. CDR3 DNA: TGTGCCAGCAGCAAAGCGGACAGGCCGTACCTCTATGGCTACACCTTC. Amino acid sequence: CASSKADRPYLYGYTF.

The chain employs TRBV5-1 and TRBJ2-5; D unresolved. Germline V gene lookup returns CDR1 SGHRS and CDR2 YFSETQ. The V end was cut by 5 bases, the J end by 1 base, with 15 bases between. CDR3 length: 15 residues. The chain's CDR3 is CASRSKASTQETQYF. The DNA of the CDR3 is TGCGCCAGCAGATCCAAGGCGAGCACCCAAGAGACCCAGTACTTC.

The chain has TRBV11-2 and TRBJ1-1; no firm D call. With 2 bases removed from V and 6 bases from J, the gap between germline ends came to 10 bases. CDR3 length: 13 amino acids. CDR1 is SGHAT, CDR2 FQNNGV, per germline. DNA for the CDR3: TGTGCCAGCAGCTTACTACAGCGGTCTGAAGCTTTCTTT. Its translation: CASSLLQRSEAFF. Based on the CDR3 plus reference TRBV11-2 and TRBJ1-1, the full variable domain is EAGVAQSPRYKIIEKRQSVAFWCNPISGHATLYWYQQILGQGPKLLIQFQNNGVVDDSQLPKDRFSAERLKGVDSTLKIQPAKLEDSAVYLCASSLLQRSEAFFGQGTRLTVV.

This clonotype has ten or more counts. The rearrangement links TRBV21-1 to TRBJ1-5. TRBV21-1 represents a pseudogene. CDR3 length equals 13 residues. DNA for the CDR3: TGTGCCAGCAGCATGGAGACCAACCAGCCCCAGCATTTT. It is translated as CASSMETNQPQHF.

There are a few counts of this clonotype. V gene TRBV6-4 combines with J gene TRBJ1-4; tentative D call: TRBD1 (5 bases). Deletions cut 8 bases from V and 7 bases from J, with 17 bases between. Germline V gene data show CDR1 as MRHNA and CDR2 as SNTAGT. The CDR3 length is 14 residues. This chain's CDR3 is CASGWTGDFEKLFF. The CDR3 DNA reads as TGTGCCAGCGGTTGGACGGGGGATTTTGAAAAACTGTTTTTT.

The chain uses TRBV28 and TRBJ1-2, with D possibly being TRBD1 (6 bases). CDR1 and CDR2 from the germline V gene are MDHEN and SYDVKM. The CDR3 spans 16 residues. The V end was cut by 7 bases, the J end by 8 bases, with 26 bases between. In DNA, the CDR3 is TGTGCCAGCAACGAGGACGACAGGTGGGCTGGCGGCGGCTACACCTTC. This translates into CASNEDDRWAGGGYTF.

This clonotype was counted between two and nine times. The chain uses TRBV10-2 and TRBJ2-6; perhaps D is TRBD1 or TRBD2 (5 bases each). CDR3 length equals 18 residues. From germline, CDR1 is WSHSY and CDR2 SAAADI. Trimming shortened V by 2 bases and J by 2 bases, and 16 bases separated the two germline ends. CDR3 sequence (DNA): TGCGCCAGCAGTGAGAGCCGGGGACGGGACCCTGGGGCCAACGTCCTGACTTTC. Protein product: CASSESRGRDPGANVLTF.

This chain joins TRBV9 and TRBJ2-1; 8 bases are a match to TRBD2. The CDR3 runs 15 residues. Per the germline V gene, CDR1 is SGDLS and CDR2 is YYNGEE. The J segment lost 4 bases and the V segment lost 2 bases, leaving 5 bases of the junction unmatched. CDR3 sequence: CASSVVAGTYNEQFF. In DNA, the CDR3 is TGTGCCAGCAGCGTGGTAGCGGGGACATACAATGAGCAGTTCTTC.

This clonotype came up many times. CDR3 amino acids: CASKDGSYEQYF. The CDR3 bases are TGCGCCAGCAAGGACGGGTCCTACGAGCAGTACTTC. The chain couples TRBV5-1 to TRBJ2-7, with no clear D. The length of the CDR3 is 12 residues. The V gene's germline CDR1 is SGHRS and CDR2 YFSETQ. V dropped 6 bases and J dropped 1 base, with 8 bases sitting between them.

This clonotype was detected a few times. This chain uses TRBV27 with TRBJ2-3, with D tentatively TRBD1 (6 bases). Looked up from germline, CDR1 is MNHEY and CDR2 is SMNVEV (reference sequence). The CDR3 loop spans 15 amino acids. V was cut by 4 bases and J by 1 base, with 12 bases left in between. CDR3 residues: CASSSVKGGTDTQYF. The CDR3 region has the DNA TGTGCCAGCAGTTCCGTAAAGGGGGGCACAGATACGCAGTATTTT.

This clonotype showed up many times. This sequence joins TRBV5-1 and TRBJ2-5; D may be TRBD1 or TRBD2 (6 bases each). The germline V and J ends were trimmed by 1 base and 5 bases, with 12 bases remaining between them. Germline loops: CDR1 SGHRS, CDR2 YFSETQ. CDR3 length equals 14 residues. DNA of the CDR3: TGCGCCAGCAGCTTGACGGGGGCTGGGGAGACCCAGTACTTC. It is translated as CASSLTGAGETQYF.

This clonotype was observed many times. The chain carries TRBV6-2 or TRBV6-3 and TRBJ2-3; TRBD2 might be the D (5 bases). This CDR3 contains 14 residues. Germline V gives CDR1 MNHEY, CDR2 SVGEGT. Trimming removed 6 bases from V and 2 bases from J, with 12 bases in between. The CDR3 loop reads CASSPGRDTDTQYF. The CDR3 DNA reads TGTGCCAGCAGCCCCGGTCGGGACACAGATACGCAGTATTTT.

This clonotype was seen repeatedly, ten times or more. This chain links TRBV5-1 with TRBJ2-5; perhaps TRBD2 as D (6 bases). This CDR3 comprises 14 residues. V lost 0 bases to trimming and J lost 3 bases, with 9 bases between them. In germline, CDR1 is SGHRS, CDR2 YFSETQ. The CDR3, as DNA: TGCGCCAGCAGCTTGGGGACTACTAAAGAGACCCAGTACTTC. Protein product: CASSLGTTKETQYF.

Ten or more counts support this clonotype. Here the CDR3 reads CASSRTGAIETQYF. In DNA form, the CDR3 reads TGTGCCAGCAGCCGTACAGGGGCCATAGAGACCCAGTACTTC. The rearrangement uses TRBV28 and TRBJ2-5; the match to TRBD1 covers 7 bases. V dropped 6 bases and J dropped 4; count of bases not matched to a gene: 8. The germline gives CDR1 MDHEN, CDR2 SYDVKM. This CDR3 spans 14 amino acids.

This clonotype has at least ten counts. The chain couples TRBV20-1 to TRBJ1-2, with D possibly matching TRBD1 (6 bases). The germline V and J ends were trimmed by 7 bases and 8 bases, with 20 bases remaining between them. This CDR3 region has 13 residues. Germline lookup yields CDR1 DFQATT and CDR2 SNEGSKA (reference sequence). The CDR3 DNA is TGCAGTGTGAAACTACTGGACAGTCGGGGCTACACCTTC. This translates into CSVKLLDSRGYTF.

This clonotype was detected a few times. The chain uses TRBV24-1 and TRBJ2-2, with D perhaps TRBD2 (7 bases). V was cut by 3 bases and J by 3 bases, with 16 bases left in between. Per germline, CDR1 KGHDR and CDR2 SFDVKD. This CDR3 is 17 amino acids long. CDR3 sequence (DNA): TGTGCCACCAGTGATCTCGCACGGGGGGCAGACACCGGGGAGCTGTTTTTT. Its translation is CATSDLARGADTGELFF.

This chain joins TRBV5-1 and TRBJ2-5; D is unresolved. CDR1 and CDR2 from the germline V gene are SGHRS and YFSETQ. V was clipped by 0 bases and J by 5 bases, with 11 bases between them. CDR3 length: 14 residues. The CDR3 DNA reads TGCGCCAGCAGCTTGGGGCGCATGTTGGAGACCCAGTACTTC. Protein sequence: CASSLGRMLETQYF.

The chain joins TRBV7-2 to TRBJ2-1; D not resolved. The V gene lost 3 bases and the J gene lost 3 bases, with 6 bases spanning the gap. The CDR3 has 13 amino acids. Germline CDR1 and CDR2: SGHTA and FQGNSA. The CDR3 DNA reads TGTGCCAGCAGCTTCTCAGTCTACAATGAGCAGTTCTTC. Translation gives CASSFSVYNEQFF.

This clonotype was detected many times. The CDR3 DNA sequence: TGTGCCAGCAGCCATAGCATCTTGGGACAGTATTTT. Translation: CASSHSILGQYF. This chain joins TRBV3-1 and TRBJ2-3; D is uncertain. The CDR3 is made up of 12 amino acids. The germline CDR1 and CDR2 sequences are LGHDT and YNNKEL (reference sequence). Trimming pared 3 bases from V and 12 bases from J, leaving 13 bases between.

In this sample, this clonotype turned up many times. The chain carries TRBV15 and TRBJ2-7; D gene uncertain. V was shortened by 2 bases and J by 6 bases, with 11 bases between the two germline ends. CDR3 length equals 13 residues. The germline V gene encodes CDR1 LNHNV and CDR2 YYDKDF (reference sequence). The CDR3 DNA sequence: TGTGCCACCAGCAGACAGTACCAGAGCGAGCAGTACGTC. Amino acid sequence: CATSRQYQSEQYV.

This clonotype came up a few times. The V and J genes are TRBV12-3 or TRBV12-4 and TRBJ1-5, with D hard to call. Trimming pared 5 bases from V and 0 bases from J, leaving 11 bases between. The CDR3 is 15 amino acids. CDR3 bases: TGTGCCAGCAGTCCCCAAGGGCTTAGCAATCAGCCCCAGCATTTT. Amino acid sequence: CASSPQGLSNQPQHF.

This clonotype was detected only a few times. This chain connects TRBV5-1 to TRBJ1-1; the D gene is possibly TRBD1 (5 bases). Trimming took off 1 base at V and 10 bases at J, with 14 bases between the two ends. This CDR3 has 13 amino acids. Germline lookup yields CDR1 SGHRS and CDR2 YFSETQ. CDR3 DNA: TGCGCCAGCAGCTTGAGCCAGGACAACGTAGCTTTCTTT. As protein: CASSLSQDNVAFF.